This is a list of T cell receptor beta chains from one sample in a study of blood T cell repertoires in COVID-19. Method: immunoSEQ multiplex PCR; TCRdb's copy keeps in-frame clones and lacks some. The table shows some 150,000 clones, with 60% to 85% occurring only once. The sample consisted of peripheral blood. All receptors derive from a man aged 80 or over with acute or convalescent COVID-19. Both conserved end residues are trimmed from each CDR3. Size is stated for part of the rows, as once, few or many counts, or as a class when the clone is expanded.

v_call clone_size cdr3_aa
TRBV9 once ASSPGGNQETQY
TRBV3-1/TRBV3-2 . ASSQTGGGNIQY
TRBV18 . ASSPGGGHNEQF
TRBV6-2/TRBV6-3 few ASSPDRAPGSSYNSPLH
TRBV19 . ASSGEQDRGLNQPQH
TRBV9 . ASKAGGVGEKLF
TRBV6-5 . ASSYSGQHSPLH
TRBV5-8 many ASSSTGTGNEKLF
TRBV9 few ASSVSGGNVENTQY
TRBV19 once ASSPGQSNEKLF
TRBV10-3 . AISRSGLATGELF
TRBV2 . ASSGTNYGYT
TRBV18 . ASSQTGTEETQY
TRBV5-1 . ASSLGLEGSPLH
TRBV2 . ASSYRGTEQY
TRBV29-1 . SVDPFAAGTSYNEQF
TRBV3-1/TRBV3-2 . ASSRGTGNQPQH
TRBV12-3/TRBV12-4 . ASKAGGSYEQY
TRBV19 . ASCTGGSNEKLF
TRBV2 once ASRAHNSPLH
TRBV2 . ASSRTGRGGANTGELF
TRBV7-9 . ASSSRTVISPLH
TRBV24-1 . ATSDPGQGLSDTQY
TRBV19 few ASTPGQGADEVKTQY
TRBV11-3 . ASSLYSGGTEAF
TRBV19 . ASRQVTNYGYT
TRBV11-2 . ASSLWGGGYT
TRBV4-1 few ASSQELYLQETQY
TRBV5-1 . ASSLEGTGGNNSPLH
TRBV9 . ASSVAWTGGTEAF
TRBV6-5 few ASRLGGAGELF
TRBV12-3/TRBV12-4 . ASRQGPETQY
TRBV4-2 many ASSQGQGSVGYGYT
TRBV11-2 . ASSPPGLAPDTQY
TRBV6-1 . ASSESGRFGELF
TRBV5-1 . ASSSRQGQSDTQY